These 25 T cell receptor beta chains were sequenced from one sample in a study of blood T cell repertoires in COVID-19. Here immunoSEQ multiplex PCR was the method, and the copy in TCRdb shows in-frame clones only, minus some. In the table there are roughly 280,000 clones, 75% to 90% of which are singletons. Sequenced sample: PBMCs or T cells enriched from blood (not recorded which). The receptors were gathered from a woman in her thirties with acute COVID-19.

The chain has TRBV24-1 and TRBJ1-1; D uncertain. The germline gives CDR1 KGHDR, CDR2 SFDVKD. Trimming removed 7 bases at V and 0 bases at J, with 11 bases between. CDR3 length: 14 amino acids. The CDR3 is CATRGLGMNTEAFF. The CDR3 bases are TGTGCCACCAGAGGACTGGGAATGAACACTGAAGCTTTCTTT.

The chain combines TRBV28 with TRBJ2-7; 8 nucleotides align to TRBD1. Per germline, CDR1 MDHEN and CDR2 SYDVKM. V lost 6 bases, J lost 2 bases, and 9 bases stayed unmatched. The CDR3 runs 15 residues. The CDR3 sequence is CASSPFGQGAYEQYF. The CDR3 coding sequence is TGTGCCAGCAGCCCATTTGGACAGGGTGCCTACGAGCAGTACTTC.

V is TRBV10-3 and J is TRBJ1-2, with 10 bases that match TRBD1. CDR1 is ENHRY and CDR2 is SYGVKD in the germline V gene. This CDR3 contains 14 residues. V gave up 6 bases and J gave up 8 bases; unmatched junction bases: 9. The CDR3 loop reads CAISVQTGGDGYTF. DNA of the CDR3: TGTGCCATCAGCGTTCAGACAGGGGGCGACGGCTACACCTTC.

This chain uses TRBV7-6 with TRBJ1-1, with a possible D match to TRBD1 (5 bases). The ends were cut back, 7 bases at V and 4 bases at J, with 16 bases in the middle. This CDR3 has 14 residues. CDR1 and CDR2 from the germline V gene are SGHVS and FNYEAQ. The CDR3 protein is CASTRSWGGTEAFF. The CDR3 DNA reads as TGTGCCAGCACCCGATCCTGGGGGGGCACTGAAGCTTTCTTT. Variable domain in full (rest from reference TRBV7-6 and TRBJ1-1): GAGVSQSPRYKVTKRGQDVALRCDPISGHVSLYWYRQALGQGPEFLTYFNYEAQQDKSGLPNDRFSAERPEGSISTLTIQRTEQRDSAMYRCASTRSWGGTEAFFGQGTRLTVV.

The genes are TRBV27 and TRBJ1-5, with D possibly being TRBD1 (6 bases). CDR3 length: 15 amino acids. The V gene lost 5 bases and the J gene lost 0 bases, with 11 bases spanning the gap. Germline CDR1 reads MNHEY; CDR2 reads SMNVEV (reference sequence). CDR3 protein: CASSGAGDSNQPQHF. CDR3 DNA: TGTGCCAGCAGTGGGGCAGGGGATAGCAATCAGCCCCAGCATTTT.

The chain combines TRBV3-1 (or the pseudogene TRBV3-2) with TRBJ2-3, with TRBD1 matching over 11 bases. There are 17 residues in the CDR3. The germline gives CDR1 LGHDT, CDR2 YNNKEL (reference sequence). Trimming removed 5 bases from V and 4 bases from J; junction bases left unmatched: 11. The CDR3 nucleotides are TGTGCCAGCAGCGCCGGGACAGGGGGGAGTATGGCAGATACGCAGTATTTT. Translating gives CASSAGTGGSMADTQYF.

The chain recombines TRBV2 with TRBJ1-5; 11 bases align to TRBD1. Germline V gene lookup returns CDR1 SNHLY and CDR2 FYNNEI. After removal of 4 bases from V and 1 base from J, the junction contained 18 bases not matched to a gene. CDR3 length: 21 amino acids. This CDR3 reads CASSVDTGTGGWGGSNQPQHF. In DNA form, the CDR3 reads TGTGCCAGCAGTGTAGATACCGGGACAGGGGGTTGGGGTGGAAGCAATCAGCCCCAGCATTTT.

The rearrangement joins TRBV9 to TRBJ2-1; perhaps TRBD2 as D (5 bases). CDR3 length: 12 residues. V lost 3 bases and J lost 6, with 7 bases in between. CDR1 is SGDLS and CDR2 is YYNGEE in the germline V gene. The CDR3 reads CASSAGFNEQFF. For the CDR3, the DNA is TGTGCCAGCAGCGCGGGATTCAATGAGCAGTTCTTC.

The gene calls are TRBV19 and TRBJ1-5; D gene uncertain. The V gene's germline CDR1 is LNHDA and CDR2 SQIVND (reference sequence). The ends were cut back, 3 bases at V and 2 bases at J, with 8 bases in the middle. This CDR3 contains 14 residues. The CDR3 is CASSIRRGNQPQHF. The CDR3 region has the DNA TGTGCCAGTAGTATCCGGAGGGGCAATCAGCCCCAGCATTTT.

The gene calls are TRBV28 and TRBJ2-3, with D maybe TRBD1 (6 bases). The CDR3 is made up of 17 amino acids. V was cut by 4 bases and J by 0 bases, with 17 bases left in between. The germline CDR1 and CDR2 sequences are MDHEN and SYDVKM. The CDR3 DNA follows: TGTGCCAGCAGTTCTCCAGGACAGCTAGCTAGCACAGATACGCAGTATTTT. Its translation is CASSSPGQLASTDTQYF.

V and J are TRBV14 and TRBJ2-7; 8 positions agree with TRBD2. Per the germline V gene, CDR1 is SGHDN and CDR2 is FVKESK. CDR3 length: 15 amino acids. Germline trimming cut 2 bases from V and 2 bases from J; bases unmatched to any gene: 5. CDR3 protein: CASSQLAGLTYEQYF. The CDR3 nucleotides read TGTGCCAGCAGCCAATTAGCGGGATTAACCTACGAGCAGTACTTC. The full variable domain, completed using reference TRBV14 and TRBJ2-7, is EAGVTQFPSHSVIEKGQTVTLRCDPISGHDNLYWYRRVMGKEIKFLLHFVKESKQDESGMPNNRFLAERTGGTYSTLKVQPAELEDSGVYFCASSQLAGLTYEQYFGPGTRLTVT.

The rearrangement uses TRBV1 and TRBJ1-1; whether TRBD1, the table's D call, matches the DNA was not checked. TRBV1 is labeled a pseudogene. This CDR3 is built from 19 residues. CDR3 residues: CTSSQDESETVTLNTEAFF. CDR3 nucleotides: TGCACCAGCAGCCAAGATGAGTCCGAGACAGTCACTTTGAACACTGAAGCTTTCTTT.

The gene calls are TRBV20-1 and TRBJ2-7; the match to TRBD2 covers 9 bases. Germline CDR1 reads DFQATT; CDR2 reads SNEGSKA (reference sequence). V gave up 3 bases and J gave up 6 bases; unmatched junction bases: 6. The CDR3 runs 13 residues. CDR3 sequence (DNA): TGCAGTGCTAGTGGGCTAGCGGGATTCGAGCAGTACTTC. Its translation: CSASGLAGFEQYF.

The V call is TRBV25-1, the J call TRBJ2-2; TRBD1 matches at 10 bases. This CDR3 is 15 amino acids long. The germline V gene has CDR1 MGHDK and CDR2 SYGVNS. The J segment lost 5 bases and the V segment lost 4 bases, leaving 4 bases of the junction unmatched. CDR3 loop: CASSVTGGGTGELFF. The CDR3 nucleotides are TGTGCCAGCAGTGTGACAGGGGGCGGAACCGGGGAGCTGTTTTTT. The whole variable domain, filled in from reference TRBV25-1 and TRBJ2-2, reads EADIYQTPRYLVIGTGKKITLECSQTMGHDKMYWYQQDPGMELHLIHYSYGVNSTEKGDLSSESTVSRIRTEHFPLTLESARPSHTSQYLCASSVTGGGTGELFFGEGSRLTVL.

This chain uses TRBV28 with TRBJ2-2; no definite D call. The V end lost 5 bases, the J end lost 0 bases, and 13 bases lay between the germline ends. This CDR3 comprises 16 residues. Germline CDR1 is MDHEN and CDR2 is SYDVKM. The CDR3 reads CASSPGREANTGELFF. Written as DNA, the CDR3 is TGTGCCAGCAGTCCTGGCCGTGAAGCGAACACCGGGGAGCTGTTTTTT.

The chain employs TRBV28 and TRBJ2-7; D may be TRBD2 (5 bases). The CDR3 runs to 14 residues. The V gene's germline CDR1 is MDHEN and CDR2 SYDVKM. Trimming removed 2 bases at V and 6 bases at J, with 14 bases between. This chain's CDR3 is CASSLHSGSSEQYF. In DNA, the CDR3 is TGTGCCAGCAGTTTACACAGCGGTTCTTCCGAGCAGTACTTC.

V and J are TRBV25-1 and TRBJ1-6; 10 nucleotides agree with TRBD1. The junction had 3 bases not matched to a gene; V was cut back by 2 bases and J by 5 bases. Germline V CDR1 and CDR2: MGHDK, SYGVNS. The CDR3 runs to 16 residues. CDR3 in amino acids: CASSEAGTGDNSPLHF. CDR3 in DNA: TGTGCCAGCAGTGAAGCCGGGACAGGGGATAATTCACCCCTCCACTTT.

This rearrangement joins TRBV7-6 to TRBJ2-1, with D perhaps matching TRBD1 (6 bases). The V end was cut by 0 bases, the J end by 6 bases, with 15 bases between. CDR3 length: 16 residues. The germline V gene encodes CDR1 SGHVS and CDR2 FNYEAQ. CDR3 sequence (DNA): TGTGCCAGCAGCTTAGCACCGGGACACAAAGTCAATGAGCAGTTCTTC. Protein sequence: CASSLAPGHKVNEQFF.

A note on this clone: The junction shows a germline mismatch at one end, possibly a read error. The gene calls are TRBV24-1 and TRBJ1-5; 11 bases line up with TRBD1. Per germline, CDR1 KGHDR and CDR2 SFDVKD. CDR3 length equals 16 residues. CDR3 coding DNA: TGTGCCACCAGTGATCCGGGACAGGGGGAGGATCAACCCCAGCATTTT. Its protein product is CATSDPGQGEDQPQHF.

As regards this clone: Germline and junction disagree at one end, which may indicate a read error. The rearrangement links TRBV25-1 to TRBJ1-4; TRBD1 is a possible D gene (6 bases). The CDR3 is 14 residues long. Per the germline V gene, CDR1 is MGHDK and CDR2 is SYGVNS. Written as DNA, the CDR3 is TGTGCCAGCAGTGACAGGACAGCTAACGAAAAACTGTTTTTT. Translation gives CASSDRTANEKLFF.

This rearrangement joins TRBV10-1 to TRBJ2-1; 9 positions agree with TRBD2. This CDR3 has 15 amino acids. J lost 8 bases, V lost 2 bases, and 7 bases had no gene match. Germline V lookup: CDR1 WNHNN, CDR2 SYGVQD (reference sequence). The CDR3 spells CASSEEASGVHEQFF. CDR3 DNA: TGCGCCAGCAGTGAGGAAGCTAGCGGGGTCCATGAGCAGTTCTTC.

The chain carries TRBV10-1 and TRBJ2-2; 14 bases match TRBD2. This CDR3 is built from 17 residues. The V gene end was trimmed by 3 bases and the J gene end by 3 bases; junction bases not matched to a gene: 3. Germline CDR1 and CDR2: WNHNN and SYGVQD (reference sequence). The CDR3 DNA is TGCGCCAGCAGTGAACCGGGACTAGCGGGAGACACCGGGGAGCTGTTTTTT. It codes for CASSEPGLAGDTGELFF.

The gene calls are TRBV7-2 and TRBJ2-1, with 10 bases matching TRBD1. Germline V gives CDR1 SGHTA, CDR2 FQGNSA. The V gene end was trimmed by 3 bases and the J gene end by 6 bases; junction bases not matched to a gene: 14. The CDR3 is made up of 18 amino acids. The CDR3 DNA follows: TGTGCCAGCAGCTTGATGACAGGGGGCCTAATTGGCCCCAATGAGCAGTTCTTC. Residues: CASSLMTGGLIGPNEQFF.

This chain connects TRBV28 to TRBJ1-1; D not certain. Germline V lookup: CDR1 MDHEN, CDR2 SYDVKM. V lost 6 bases and J lost 4, with 15 bases in between. The CDR3 length is 14 residues. CDR3 sequence reads: CASSPPPPGTEAFF. The DNA for the CDR3 is TGTGCCAGCAGCCCGCCACCTCCGGGCACTGAAGCTTTCTTT. The full variable domain, rest sourced from reference TRBV28 and TRBJ1-1, is DVKVTQSSRYLVKRTGEKVFLECVQDMDHENMFWYRQDPGLGLRLIYFSYDVKMKEKGDIPEGYSVSREKKERFSLILESASTNQTSMYLCASSPPPPGTEAFFGQGTRLTVV.

The chain couples TRBV6-5 to TRBJ2-4; D possibly corresponds to TRBD2 (6 bases). Per germline, CDR1 MNHEY and CDR2 SVGAGI. V lost 3 bases and J 6 bases, leaving 18 bases between the germline ends. The CDR3 loop spans 16 amino acids. In nucleotides, the CDR3 is TGTGCCAGCAGTTATTCCTTAGGAGGGCGCATAAACATTCAGTACTTC. Its translation: CASSYSLGGRINIQYF.